The 30 T cell receptor beta chains below were found in one sample sequenced in a study of cytotoxic CD8 clonotypes in ibrutinib-treated CLL. Profiling relied on immunoSEQ multiplex PCR, and the TCRdb table lists in-frame clones only, not all of them. The sample has roughly 160,000 clones, about 84% seen once; the top ten hold 4.6%. Sequences were derived from PBMCs, sampled after 24 months of ibrutinib treatment. These receptors all come from a human donor with chronic lymphocytic leukemia.

This chain links TRBV7-2 with TRBJ1-5; the D gene is possibly TRBD1 (6 bases). Trimming took off 1 base at V and 4 bases at J, with 23 bases between the two ends. This CDR3 is built from 19 residues. Looked up from germline, CDR1 is SGHTA and CDR2 is FQGNSA. The CDR3 DNA follows: TGTGCCAGCAGCTTAGACGCCTCCTCAGGGGCCCGAGGGAATCAGCCCCAGCATTTT. Protein product: CASSLDASSGARGNQPQHF. Using reference TRBV7-2 and TRBJ1-5 for the parts outside the CDR3, the full variable domain is GAGVSQSPSNKVTEKGKDVELRCDPISGHTALYWYRQSLGQGLEFLIYFQGNSAPDKSGLPSDRFSAERTGGSVSTLTIQRTQQEDSAVYLCASSLDASSGARGNQPQHFGDGTRLSIL.

The V and J genes are TRBV11-3 and TRBJ2-1; no definite D call. CDR3 length: 13 amino acids. CDR1 is SGHNT and CDR2 is YENEEA in the germline V gene. The germline V and J ends were trimmed by 0 bases and 5 bases, with 5 bases remaining between them. DNA of the CDR3: TGTGCCAGCAGCTTAGATAGGGACAATGAGCAGTTCTTC. This translates into CASSLDRDNEQFF.

The V call is TRBV7-8, the J call TRBJ2-6, with 7 positions matching TRBD1. The CDR3 spans 17 residues. Germline values: CDR1 SGHVS, CDR2 FQNEAQ. V shed 4 bases, J shed 2 bases, and the junction held 8 bases outside the gene matches. The CDR3 spells CASSWTRDRAGANVLTF. The CDR3 DNA sequence: TGTGCCAGCAGCTGGACTCGTGACAGGGCTGGGGCCAACGTCCTGACTTTC.

The V gene is TRBV5-1, the J gene TRBJ1-5; perhaps TRBD1 as D (6 bases). Germline CDR1 SGHRS, CDR2 YFSETQ. CDR3 length: 15 amino acids. V was shortened by 0 bases and J by 6 bases, with 13 bases between the two germline ends. CDR3 nucleotide sequence: TGCGCCAGCAGCTTGGAAGGGGGACGACCTCAGCCCCAGCATTTT. This gives the protein CASSLEGGRPQPQHF.

The CDR3 region has the DNA TGTGCCAGTAGTAGGACCCCCAACAGGGCCCATATTGAAGCTTTCTTT. This gives the protein CASSRTPNRAHIEAFF. V usage is TRBV19 and J usage is TRBJ1-1; TRBD1 is a possible D gene (6 bases). Trimming pared 4 bases from V and 7 bases from J, leaving 22 bases between. Per germline, CDR1 LNHDA and CDR2 SQIVND (reference sequence). This CDR3 is built from 16 residues. Filled out from reference TRBV19 and TRBJ1-1, the complete variable domain reads DGGITQSPKYLFRKEGQNVTLSCEQNLNHDAMYWYRQDPGQGLRLIYYSQIVNDFQKGDIAEGYSVSREKKESFPLTVTSAQKNPTAFYLCASSRTPNRAHIEAFFGQGTRLTVV.

The J gene is TRBJ2-3, the V gene TRBV6-5; 7 nucleotides line up with TRBD2. This CDR3 comprises 15 residues. CDR1 MNHEY and CDR2 SVGAGI come from the germline V gene. V lost 0 bases, J lost 3 bases, and 3 bases stayed unmatched. DNA for the CDR3: TGTGCCAGCAGTTACTCGCGGGGGTCGACAGATACGCAGTATTTT. Protein sequence: CASSYSRGSTDTQYF.

The chain joins TRBV15 to TRBJ1-2; 9 nucleotides align to TRBD1. The germline V gene encodes CDR1 LNHNV and CDR2 YYDKDF (reference sequence). With 8 bases clipped from V and 8 bases from J, the junction kept 24 bases outside the gene matches. The CDR3 consists of 18 residues. CDR3 region: CATSLLGTGRSAGGGYTF. CDR3 coding DNA: TGTGCCACCTCGCTATTAGGGACAGGGAGGTCCGCGGGGGGCGGCTACACCTTC.

For the CDR3, the DNA is TGCGCCAGCAGCTCCTACCCCCCGACGGACTTGAACACTGAAGCTTTCTTT. Amino acid sequence: CASSSYPPTDLNTEAFF. The chain links TRBV5-1 to TRBJ1-1; no clear D gene. Per the germline V gene, CDR1 is SGHRS and CDR2 is YFSETQ. The CDR3 consists of 17 residues. V was cut by 3 bases and J by 0 bases, with 18 bases left in between.

J is TRBJ1-2 and V is TRBV6-1, with D possibly TRBD1 on 5 matching bases. In germline, CDR1 is MNHNS, CDR2 SASEGT. CDR3 length: 14 amino acids. The V and J ends lost 2 bases and 3 bases respectively, with 10 bases between them. CDR3 residues: CASSEIGAYYGYTF. The CDR3 nucleotides read TGTGCCAGCAGTGAAATAGGGGCTTACTATGGCTACACCTTC.

The J gene is TRBJ2-7, the V gene TRBV4-2; D is perhaps TRBD1 or TRBD2 (6 bases each). This CDR3 is built from 15 residues. CDR1 LGHNA and CDR2 YNFKEQ come from the germline V gene. V was trimmed by 4 bases and J by 4 bases, leaving 17 bases between them. CDR3 bases: TGTGCCAGCAGCCTCAGATTAACGGGGGCTTACGAGCAGTACTTC. It yields the protein CASSLRLTGAYEQYF.

V is TRBV6-5 and J is TRBJ1-1; TRBD1 matches 8 bases. The junction had 3 bases not matched to a gene; V was cut back by 5 bases and J by 1 base. CDR1 and CDR2 (germline): MNHEY, SVGAGI. CDR3 length: 14 amino acids. CDR3 protein: CASSRDRRNTEAFF. The CDR3 DNA reads as TGTGCCAGCAGTCGGGACAGGAGGAACACTGAAGCTTTCTTT.

This clone was picked up one time. The chain recombines TRBV7-2 with TRBJ2-7; D gene unclear. Trimming stripped 6 bases from V and 2 bases from J, with 14 bases between. The CDR3 totals 14 residues. Germline V lookup: CDR1 SGHTA, CDR2 FQGNSA. The DNA for the CDR3 is TGTGCCAGCAGTTCAGATATCCCCCCCTACGAGCAGTACTTC. Its protein product is CASSSDIPPYEQYF.

The chain couples TRBV7-2 to TRBJ2-1, with TRBD2 identical over 10 bases. Germline CDR1 SGHTA, CDR2 FQGNSA. The V and J ends lost 3 bases and 0 bases, in that order; junction bases with no gene match: 5. The CDR3 has 17 residues. The CDR3 nucleotides are TGTGCCAGCAGCTTCTCTAGCGGGGGAAGCTCCTACAATGAGCAGTTCTTC. It encodes CASSFSSGGSSYNEQFF.

The J gene is TRBJ2-2, the V gene TRBV4-3, with D maybe TRBD2 (6 bases). CDR1 and CDR2 (germline): LGHNA, YSLEER. This CDR3 is 18 amino acids long. Trimming stripped 1 base from V and 6 bases from J, with 21 bases between. CDR3 DNA sequence: TGCGCCAGCAGCCAAGGGGTGGAGGGACTCCCTCTTGCCGGGGAGCTGTTTTTT. It specifies CASSQGVEGLPLAGELFF.

The rearrangement uses TRBV7-3 and TRBJ2-7; 9 positions agree with TRBD1. The CDR3 has 13 residues. V lost 6 bases to trimming and J lost 6 bases; unmatched junction nucleotides: 6. Germline V gene lookup returns CDR1 SGHTA and CDR2 FQGTGA. DNA for the CDR3: TGTGCCAGCAGGCTAACGACAGGGGGCGAGCAGTACTTC. It translates to CASRLTTGGEQYF.

This sequence joins TRBV11-1 and TRBJ2-5, with a tentative D call TRBD1 (5 bases). Between the trimmed V and J ends, which lost 3 bases and 3 bases, there was a span of 8 bases. The CDR3 runs to 13 residues. Germline V gene sequence: CDR1 SGHAT, CDR2 FQDESV (reference sequence). CDR3 sequence reads: CASSFAGKETQYF. The CDR3 coding sequence is TGTGCCAGCAGCTTCGCAGGGAAAGAGACCCAGTACTTC.

The chain combines TRBV9 with TRBJ2-3; D may correspond to TRBD1 or TRBD2 (5 bases each). V shed 0 bases and J shed 4 bases, with 9 bases lying between them. Per germline, CDR1 SGDLS and CDR2 YYNGEE. This CDR3 comprises 14 residues. Here the CDR3 DNA reads TGTGCCAGCAGCGTAGATGGGGACCCAGATACGCAGTATTTT. Its protein product is CASSVDGDPDTQYF.

In DNA form, the CDR3 reads TGTGCCAGCAGCCCGGGGATGGACACAGGGCCTCCCTACGAGCAGTACTTC. Its protein product is CASSPGMDTGPPYEQYF. This chain links TRBV5-6 with TRBJ2-7; D is possibly TRBD1 (6 bases). The CDR3 spans 17 residues. Trimming removed 4 bases at V and 2 bases at J, with 22 bases between. The germline CDR1 and CDR2 sequences are SGHDT and YYEEEE.

The chain uses TRBV7-2 and TRBJ2-6, with 11 bases that match TRBD2. From germline, CDR1 is SGHTA and CDR2 FQGNSA. This CDR3 region has 19 residues. Trimming removed 5 bases from V and 0 bases from J; junction bases left unmatched: 9. The CDR3 sequence is CASSVQTSGSSSGANVLTF. In nucleotides, the CDR3 is TGTGCCAGCAGCGTACAAACTAGCGGGAGTAGCTCTGGGGCCAACGTCCTGACTTTC.

This clone was counted only a few times. The chain links TRBV9 to TRBJ1-2; D possibly corresponds to TRBD1 (5 bases). Trimming pared 1 base from V and 0 bases from J, leaving 10 bases between. Germline V lookup: CDR1 SGDLS, CDR2 YYNGEE. This CDR3 is built from 15 residues. The CDR3 DNA follows: TGTGCCAGCAGCGTAAGGGACGGAGCTAACTATGGCTACACCTTC. It translates to CASSVRDGANYGYTF.

The chain couples TRBV6-1 to TRBJ2-2, with D perhaps assigned TRBD1 or TRBD2 (5 bases each). There are 18 residues in the CDR3. CDR1 is MNHNS and CDR2 is SASEGT in the germline V gene. The V and J ends lost 1 base and 0 bases respectively, with 15 bases between them. The CDR3 spells CASSEVFGGPANTGELFF. As DNA, the CDR3 is TGTGCCAGCAGTGAAGTCTTTGGGGGACCTGCGAACACCGGGGAGCTGTTTTTT.

The rearrangement uses TRBV30 and TRBJ2-1; the match to TRBD2 covers 7 bases. With V trimmed by 2 bases and J by 6 bases, 7 bases remained unmatched. Germline-derived CDR1 and CDR2 are GTSNPN and SVGIG (reference sequence). This CDR3 spans 14 amino acids. The CDR3 loop is CAWSPSTSINEQFF. The CDR3 DNA is TGTGCCTGGAGTCCCTCGACTAGCATCAATGAGCAGTTCTTC.

This rearrangement joins TRBV15 to TRBJ1-3, with D perhaps matching TRBD1 (5 bases). The CDR3 consists of 14 residues. Between the trimmed V and J ends, which lost 5 bases and 3 bases, there was a span of 11 bases. CDR1 is LNHNV, CDR2 YYDKDF, per germline (reference sequence). For the CDR3, the DNA is TGTGCCACCAGCGCTGGGACGATTGGAAACACCATATATTTT. This codes for CATSAGTIGNTIYF.

The rearrangement links TRBV5-1 to TRBJ2-7; D is unresolved. The V end was cut by 2 bases, the J end by 0 bases, with 15 bases between. The CDR3 totals 16 residues. Germline CDR1 is SGHRS and CDR2 is YFSETQ. The CDR3 reads CASSFGRQDLSYEQYF. CDR3 in DNA: TGCGCCAGCAGCTTTGGTAGGCAGGATCTCTCCTACGAGCAGTACTTC.

The chain combines TRBV28 with TRBJ1-5, with 9 bases matching TRBD1. The CDR3 contains 14 residues. Per germline, CDR1 MDHEN and CDR2 SYDVKM. Unmatched junction bases numbered 5, after V lost 4 bases and J lost 7 bases. The CDR3 is CASSSTGGGQPQHF. DNA of the CDR3: TGTGCCAGCAGTTCGACAGGGGGAGGACAGCCCCAGCATTTT.

The chain combines TRBV18 with TRBJ2-1; D is undetermined. CDR3 length: 13 residues. V dropped 2 bases and J dropped 12 bases, with 14 bases sitting between them. Germline V lookup: CDR1 KGHSH, CDR2 LQKENI. This chain's CDR3 is CASSPDAEIPQFF. The CDR3 region has the DNA TGTGCCAGCTCACCAGACGCGGAAATCCCGCAGTTCTTC.

This chain connects TRBV29-1 to TRBJ2-7, with 7 nucleotides matching TRBD2. Unmatched junction bases numbered 3, after V lost 0 bases and J lost 7 bases. The V gene's germline CDR1 is SQVTM and CDR2 ANQGSEA. The CDR3 length is 12 residues. This CDR3 is CSVEDHGGEQYF. CDR3 in DNA: TGCAGCGTTGAAGATCACGGGGGGGAGCAGTACTTC.

This sequence joins TRBV7-2 and TRBJ1-5; D is uncertain. The CDR3 is made up of 15 amino acids. Trimming removed 1 base from V and 1 base from J, with 8 bases in between. Germline CDR1 and CDR2: SGHTA and FQGNSA. The CDR3 region has the DNA TGTGCCAGCAGCTTAGGGAGGGCCAGCAATCAGCCCCAGCATTTT. Translating it yields CASSLGRASNQPQHF.

V gene TRBV5-1 combines with J gene TRBJ2-2, with 8 nucleotides matching TRBD2. The ends lost 4 bases at V and 6 bases at J; junction bases unmatched: 11. Germline V lookup: CDR1 SGHRS, CDR2 YFSETQ. The CDR3 is made up of 16 amino acids. The CDR3 spells CASSPGGESGAGELFF. The CDR3 nucleotides are TGCGCCAGCAGCCCCGGGGGGGAGTCTGGGGCCGGGGAGCTGTTTTTT.

CDR3 residues: CASSSGALVLDTQYF. The CDR3 coding sequence is TGTGCCAGCAGCTCGGGGGCCTTAGTGTTAGATACGCAGTATTTT. The V call is TRBV7-2, the J call TRBJ2-3, with D possibly being TRBD1 or TRBD2 (6 bases each). This CDR3 comprises 15 residues. V lost 4 bases, J lost 5 bases, and 16 bases lay in between. Germline V lookup: CDR1 SGHTA, CDR2 FQGNSA.